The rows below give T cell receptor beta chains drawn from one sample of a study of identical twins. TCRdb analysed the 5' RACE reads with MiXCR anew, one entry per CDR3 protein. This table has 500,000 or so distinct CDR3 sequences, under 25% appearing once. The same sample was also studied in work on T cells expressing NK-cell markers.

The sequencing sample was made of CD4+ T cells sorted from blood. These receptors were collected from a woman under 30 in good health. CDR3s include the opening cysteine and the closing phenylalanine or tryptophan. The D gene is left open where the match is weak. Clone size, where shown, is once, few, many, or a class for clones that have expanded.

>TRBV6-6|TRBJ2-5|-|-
TGTGCCAGCATAAGGGGAGTCGGGGAGACCCAGTACTTC
CASIRGVGETQYF
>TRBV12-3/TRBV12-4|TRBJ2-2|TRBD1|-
TGTGCCAGCAACCGCCCGGGACAGATTTTAAACACCGGGGAGCTGTTTTTT
CASNRPGQILNTGELFF
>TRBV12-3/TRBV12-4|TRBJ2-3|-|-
TGTGCCAGCAGTTTACCAGGGTCCCTAGGGTATTTT
CASSLPGSLGYF
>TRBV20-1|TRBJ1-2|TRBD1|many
TGCAGTGCTCCGACAGGGTACGGCTACACCTTC
CSAPTGYGYTF
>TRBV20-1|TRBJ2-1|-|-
TGCAGTGCTAGACAAGGGACGGTCTACAATGAGCAGTTCTTC
CSARQGTVYNEQFF
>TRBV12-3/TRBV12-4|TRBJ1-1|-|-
TGTGCCAGCAGTACCCGGAACACTGAAGCTTTCTTT
CASSTRNTEAFF
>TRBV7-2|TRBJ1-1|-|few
TGTGCCAGCAGCCCTAGGGGGGCCACTGAAGCTTTCTTT
CASSPRGATEAFF
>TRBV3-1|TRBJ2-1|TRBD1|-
TGTGCCAGCAGCCAAGGTAGCAGGGGGCATCATGAGCAGTTCTTC
CASSQGSRGHHEQFF
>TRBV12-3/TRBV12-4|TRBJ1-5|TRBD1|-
TGTGCCAGCAGCCGGGGACAGCCCAATCAGCCCCAGCATTTT
CASSRGQPNQPQHF
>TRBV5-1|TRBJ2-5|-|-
TGCGCCAGCAGCGGGGGTGTTGTGACCCGGGAGACCCAGTACTTC
CASSGGVVTRETQYF
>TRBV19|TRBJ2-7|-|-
TGTGCCAGCCATGACGGGAGCTACGAGCAGTACTTC
CASHDGSYEQYF
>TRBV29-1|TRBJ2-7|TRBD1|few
TGCAGCGTTGATGGGACAGGACCGTACGAGCAGTACTTC
CSVDGTGPYEQYF
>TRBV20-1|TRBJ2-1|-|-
TGCAGTGCTCGGCATTACAATGAGCAGTTCTTC
CSARHYNEQFF
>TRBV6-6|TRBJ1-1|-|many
TGTGCCAGCAGGCTCCTTGAGAACACTGAAGCTTTCTTT
CASRLLENTEAFF
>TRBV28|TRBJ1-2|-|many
TGTGCCAGCACCAGTGCTAACTATGGCTACACCTTC
CASTSANYGYTF
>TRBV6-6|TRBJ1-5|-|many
TGTGCCAGCAACTTTCGGGGGGATCAGCCCCAGCATTTT
CASNFRGDQPQHF
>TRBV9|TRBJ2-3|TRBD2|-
TGTGCCAGCAGCGTAGGAAATAGCGGGGGCACAGATACGCAGTATTTT
CASSVGNSGGTDTQYF
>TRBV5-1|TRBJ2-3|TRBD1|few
TGCGCCAGCAGCACCGAGACAGGGACGCAGTATTTT
CASSTETGTQYF
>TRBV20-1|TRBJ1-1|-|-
TGCAGTGCTCGGCCTGGGGGGAAGAACACTGAAGCTTTCTTT
CSARPGGKNTEAFF
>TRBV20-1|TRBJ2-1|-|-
TGCAGTGCTAGACTAGGCGGCTCCTACAATGAGCAGTTCTTC
CSARLGGSYNEQFF
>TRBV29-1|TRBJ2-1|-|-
TGCAGCGTTCGATACTACAATGAGCAGTTCTTC
CSVRYYNEQFF
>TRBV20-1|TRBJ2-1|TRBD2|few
TGCAGTGCTAGGAGACCGGGGCTAGCGGATTACAATGAGCAGTTCTTC
CSARRPGLADYNEQFF
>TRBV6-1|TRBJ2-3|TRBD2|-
TGTGCCAGCCAGCCCGCGGGGGGGCGGACAGATACGCAGTATTTT
CASQPAGGRTDTQYF
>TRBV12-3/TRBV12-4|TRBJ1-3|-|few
TGTGCCAGCAACAGATTCTCTGGAAACACCATATATTTT
CASNRFSGNTIYF
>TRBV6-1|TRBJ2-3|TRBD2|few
TGTGCCAGCAGTCCCCCCGTAGCGGGGGCCCTAACAGATACGCAGTATTTT
CASSPPVAGALTDTQYF
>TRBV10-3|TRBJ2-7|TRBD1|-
TGTGCCATCAGTGGGGACAGATTTAACGAGCAGTACTTC
CAISGDRFNEQYF
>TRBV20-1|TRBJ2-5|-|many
TGCAGTGCTTCCTCTATACAGGCGAACTACCCCGAGGAGACCCAGTACTTC
CSASSIQANYPEETQYF
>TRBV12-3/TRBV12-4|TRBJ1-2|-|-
TGTGCCAGCAGTTTGTGGGGGGATACTAACTATGGCTACACCTTC
CASSLWGDTNYGYTF